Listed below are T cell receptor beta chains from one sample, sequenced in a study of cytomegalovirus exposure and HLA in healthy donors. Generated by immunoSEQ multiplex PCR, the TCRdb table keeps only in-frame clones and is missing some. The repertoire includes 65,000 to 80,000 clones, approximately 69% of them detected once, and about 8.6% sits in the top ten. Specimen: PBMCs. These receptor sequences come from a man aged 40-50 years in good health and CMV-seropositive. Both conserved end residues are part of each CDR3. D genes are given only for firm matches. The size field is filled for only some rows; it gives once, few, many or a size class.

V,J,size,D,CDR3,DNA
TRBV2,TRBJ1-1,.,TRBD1,CASSAPIGTATKAFF,TGTGCCAGCAGTGCACCCATCGGGACAGCTACGAAAGCTTTCTTT
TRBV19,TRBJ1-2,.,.,CASHPRQVSGYTF,TGTGCCAGTCACCCCAGGCAGGTCTCGGGCTACACCTTC
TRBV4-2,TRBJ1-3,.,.,CASSPTGSGNTIYF,TGTGCCAGCAGCCCAACGGGCTCTGGAAACACCATATATTTT
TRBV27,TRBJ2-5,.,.,CASSSRYLQETQYF,TGTGCCAGCAGTTCTAGGTACCTCCAAGAGACCCAGTACTTC
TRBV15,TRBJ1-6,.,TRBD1,CATSSARTGGNSPLHF,TGTGCCACCAGCAGCGCCCGGACAGGCGGGAATTCACCCCTCCACTTT
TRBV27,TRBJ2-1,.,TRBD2,CASSGLADYNEQFF,TGTGCCAGCAGCGGACTAGCAGATTACAATGAGCAGTTCTTC
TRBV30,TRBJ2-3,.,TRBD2,CAWTPGTSGVTDTQYF,TGTGCCTGGACGCCCGGGACTAGCGGGGTCACAGATACGCAGTATTTT
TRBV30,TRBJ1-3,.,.,CAWQGAGGNTIYF,TGTGCCTGGCAAGGGGCCGGCGGAAACACCATATATTTT
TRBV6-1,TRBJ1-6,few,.,CASITRAVRNSPLHF,TGTGCCAGCATCACCCGCGCGGTGCGGAATTCACCCCTCCACTTT
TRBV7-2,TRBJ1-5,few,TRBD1,CASSYGTDSAQPQHF,TGTGCCAGCAGCTACGGGACAGACTCGGCTCAGCCCCAGCATTTT
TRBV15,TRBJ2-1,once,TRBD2,CATSRDLAGNEQFF,TGTGCCACCAGCAGAGACCTAGCGGGAAACGAGCAGTTCTTC
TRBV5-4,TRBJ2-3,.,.,CASSWGDVASTDTQYF,TGTGCCAGCAGCTGGGGGGACGTTGCTAGCACAGATACGCAGTATTTT
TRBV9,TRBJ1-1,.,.,CASSVDLTTTEAFF,TGTGCCAGCAGCGTAGATCTGACTACCACTGAAGCTTTCTTT
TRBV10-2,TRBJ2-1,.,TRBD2,CASSESGGSSGAEQFF,TGCGCCAGCAGTGAGTCGGGGGGGAGTAGCGGGGCTGAGCAGTTCTTC
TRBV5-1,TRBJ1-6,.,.,CASSLDSPPLHF,TGCGCCAGCAGCTTGGATAGTCCCCCCCTCCACTTT
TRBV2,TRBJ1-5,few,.,CASAGNSNQPQHF,TGTGCCAGTGCGGGGAATAGCAATCAGCCCCAGCATTTT
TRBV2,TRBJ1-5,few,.,CASSALQGQPQHF,TGTGCCAGCAGTGCACTGCAGGGCCAGCCCCAGCATTTT
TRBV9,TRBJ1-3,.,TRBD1,CASSVGTGAGNTIYF,TGTGCCAGCAGCGTAGGGACAGGGGCCGGAAACACCATATATTTT
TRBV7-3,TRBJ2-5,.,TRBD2,CASSAAGLAGVGETQYF,TGTGCCAGCAGCGCCGCGGGACTAGCGGGAGTCGGGGAGACCCAGTACTTC
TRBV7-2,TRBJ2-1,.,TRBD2,CASSLESGLAANEQFF,TGTGCCAGCAGCTTAGAGAGCGGACTAGCGGCCAATGAGCAGTTCTTC
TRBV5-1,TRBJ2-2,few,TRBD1,CASSLAGGDTGELFF,TGCGCCAGCAGCTTGGCAGGGGGAGACACCGGGGAGCTGTTTTTT
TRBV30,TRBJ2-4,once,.,CAWSVGEQLKNIQYF,TGTGCCTGGAGTGTAGGGGAACAGCTAAAAAACATTCAGTACTTC
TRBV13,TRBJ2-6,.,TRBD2,CASSLGAGDSGANVLTF,TGTGCCAGCAGCTTAGGAGCGGGGGACTCTGGGGCCAACGTCCTGACTTTC
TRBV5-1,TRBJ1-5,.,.,CASSPMGGAEGPQHF,TGCGCCAGCAGTCCTATGGGAGGGGCCGAGGGGCCCCAGCATTTT
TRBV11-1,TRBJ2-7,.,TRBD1,CASSPRTGAAEQYF,TGTGCCAGCAGCCCTAGGACAGGGGCAGCCGAGCAGTACTTC
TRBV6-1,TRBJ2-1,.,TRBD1,CASRRLDRVNEQFF,TGTGCCAGCAGAAGACTCGACAGGGTCAATGAGCAGTTCTTC
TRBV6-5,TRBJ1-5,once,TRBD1,CASSYSGQGPNQPQHF,TGTGCCAGCAGTTACTCGGGACAGGGGCCTAATCAGCCCCAGCATTTT
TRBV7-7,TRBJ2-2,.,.,CASSPSLGGELFF,TGTGCCAGCAGCCCCAGTCTAGGCGGGGAGCTGTTTTTT
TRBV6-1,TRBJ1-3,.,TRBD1,CASSIQGASGNTIYF,TGTGCCAGCAGTATCCAGGGGGCCTCTGGAAACACCATATATTTT
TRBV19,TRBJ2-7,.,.,CASSIDRVIYEQYF,TGTGCCAGTAGTATAGACAGGGTCATCTACGAGCAGTACTTC
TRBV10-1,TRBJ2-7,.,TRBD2,CASSASRTRLSEQYF,TGCGCCAGCAGTGCCTCTCGGACTAGGCTATCCGAGCAGTACTTC
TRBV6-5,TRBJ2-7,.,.,CASSYSTPGNYEQYF,TGTGCCAGCAGTTACTCGACGCCGGGAAATTACGAGCAGTACTTC
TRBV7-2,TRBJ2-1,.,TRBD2,CATKTSGGYDEQFF,TGTGCCACCAAAACTAGCGGGGGGTATGATGAGCAGTTCTTC
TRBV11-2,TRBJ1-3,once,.,CASSLRQGTTIYF,TGTGCCAGCAGCCTACGGCAGGGTACCACCATATATTTT
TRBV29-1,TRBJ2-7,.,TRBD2,CSVEAPGGSTGEQYF,TGCAGCGTTGAGGCCCCCGGGGGGTCGACGGGAGAGCAGTACTTC
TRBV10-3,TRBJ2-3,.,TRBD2,CAISESRLAAHTDTQYF,TGTGCCATCAGTGAAAGCCGTCTAGCGGCCCACACAGATACGCAGTATTTT
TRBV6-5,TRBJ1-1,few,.,CASRTSKELGEAFF,TGTGCCAGCAGGACGTCTAAGGAGCTTGGGGAAGCTTTCTTT
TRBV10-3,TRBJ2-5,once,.,CAIRGTGETQYF,TGTGCCATCAGGGGTACGGGGGAGACCCAGTACTTC
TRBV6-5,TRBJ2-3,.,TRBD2,CASSPGTSDMDTQYF,TGTGCCAGCAGTCCCGGGACTAGCGACATGGATACGCAGTATTTT
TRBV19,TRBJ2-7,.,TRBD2,CASSVSGVASYEQYF,TGTGCCAGTAGTGTTAGCGGGGTCGCCTCCTACGAGCAGTACTTC
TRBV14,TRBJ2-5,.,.,CASSQVAIQETQYF,TGTGCCAGCAGCCAAGTTGCTATACAAGAGACCCAGTACTTC
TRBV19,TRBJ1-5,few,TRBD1,CASSTPGDRSNQPQHF,TGTGCCAGTAGTACCCCGGGGGACAGGAGCAATCAGCCCCAGCATTTT
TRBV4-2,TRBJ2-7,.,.,CASSQDRQGYEQYF,TGTGCCAGCAGCCAAGATCGGCAGGGCTACGAGCAGTACTTC
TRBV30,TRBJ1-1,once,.,CAWSVRSTEAFF,TGTGCCTGGAGTGTACGGAGTACTGAAGCTTTCTTT
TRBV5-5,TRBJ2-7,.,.,CASSLPERTYEQYF,TGTGCCAGCAGCTTGCCCGAGCGCACCTACGAGCAGTACTTC
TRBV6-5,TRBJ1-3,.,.,CASSSRARGNTIYF,TGTGCCAGTTCGTCGAGGGCGCGGGGAAACACCATATATTTT
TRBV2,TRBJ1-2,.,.,CASSLGASYGYTF,TGTGCCAGCAGCCTGGGAGCTTCCTATGGCTACACCTTC
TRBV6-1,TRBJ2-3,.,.,CASSVERTDTQYF,TGTGCCAGCAGTGTTGAGCGCACAGATACGCAGTATTTT
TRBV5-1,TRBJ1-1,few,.,CASSLGAGMNTEAFF,TGCGCCAGCAGCTTGGGGGCAGGGATGAACACTGAAGCTTTCTTT
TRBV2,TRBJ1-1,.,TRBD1,CASRAGTGSSTEAFF,TGTGCCAGCAGGGCGGGGACAGGTTCGAGCACTGAAGCTTTCTTT
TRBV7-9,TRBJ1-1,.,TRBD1,CASRNYQGAITEAFF,TGTGCCAGCAGGAACTACCAGGGGGCTATCACTGAAGCTTTCTTT
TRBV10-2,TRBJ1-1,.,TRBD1,CASISTGFNTEAFF,TGCGCCAGCATTTCGACAGGGTTCAACACTGAAGCTTTCTTT
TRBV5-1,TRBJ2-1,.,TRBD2,CASSLERAGGLGNEQFF,TGCGCCAGCAGCTTGGAACGGGCGGGGGGCCTTGGGAATGAGCAGTTCTTC
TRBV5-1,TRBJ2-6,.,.,CASSLFGTDYSGANVLTF,TGCGCCAGCAGCTTGTTCGGGACGGACTATTCTGGGGCCAACGTCCTGACTTTC
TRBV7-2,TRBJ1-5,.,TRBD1,CASSSEGARQPQHF,TGTGCCAGTTCCTCTGAGGGGGCGCGTCAGCCCCAGCATTTT
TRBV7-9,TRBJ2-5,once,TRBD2,CASSPGPLATQETQYF,TGTGCCAGCAGCCCCGGCCCACTAGCGACCCAAGAGACCCAGTACTTC
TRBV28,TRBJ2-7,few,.,CASSSPAVLARSEQYF,TGTGCCAGCAGTTCCCCGGCAGTTCTCGCGAGGAGCGAGCAGTACTTC
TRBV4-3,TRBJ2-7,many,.,CASSQETGVPYEQYF,TGCGCCAGCAGCCAAGAGACAGGTGTCCCCTACGAGCAGTACTTC
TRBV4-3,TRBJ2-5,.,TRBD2,CASSQDRLAGGETQYF,TGCGCCAGCAGCCAAGATAGACTAGCTGGCGGAGAGACCCAGTACTTC
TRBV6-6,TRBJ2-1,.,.,CASSYSTRGDEQFF,TGTGCCAGCAGTTACTCGACCAGGGGCGATGAGCAGTTCTTC